Listed below are T cell receptor beta chains from one sample, sequenced in a study of PD-1 blockade in classical Hodgkin lymphoma. Measured with immunoSEQ multiplex PCR; TCRdb has only the in-frame clones, and not every one. This repertoire shows under 100,000 clones, 92% found once; its top ten account for approximately 2.4%. The starting material was peripheral blood mononuclear cells (PBMCs), obtained before the second cycle of nivolumab. Receptor source: a human donor with classical Hodgkin lymphoma. The CDR3 runs from the conserved cysteine through the conserved F or W. The D gene is left open where the match is weak. A clone size is listed for some rows: how often the clone was seen (once, few, many), or a class if it is expanded.

v_gene: TRBV2
abundance: .
j_gene: TRBJ2-1
d_gene: .
CDR3nt: TGTGCCAGCAGTGACTGGGGGGTAGTCAATGAGCAGTTCTTC
CDR3aa: CASSDWGVVNEQFF

v_gene: TRBV2
abundance: .
j_gene: TRBJ1-1
d_gene: .
CDR3nt: TGTGCCAGCAAACTCCGGGGGGTGGGAGGCACTGAAGCTTTCTTT
CDR3aa: CASKLRGVGGTEAFF

v_gene: TRBV28
abundance: .
j_gene: TRBJ2-4
d_gene: TRBD2
CDR3nt: TGTGCCAGCAGTTTAAGTGGTGCGGGAGGGTCGGACATTCAGTACTTC
CDR3aa: CASSLSGAGGSDIQYF

v_gene: TRBV11-3
abundance: .
j_gene: TRBJ1-1
d_gene: .
CDR3nt: TGTGCCAGCAGCTTAGAATCCGGACAGACCACTGAAGCTTTCTTT
CDR3aa: CASSLESGQTTEAFF

v_gene: TRBV5-6
abundance: .
j_gene: TRBJ2-1
d_gene: .
CDR3nt: TGTGCCAGCAGCCCCCCCCCTGGGACCCCAAGCAATGAGCAGTTCTTC
CDR3aa: CASSPPPGTPSNEQFF

v_gene: TRBV4-1
abundance: few
j_gene: TRBJ2-3
d_gene: .
CDR3nt: TGCGCCAGCAGCCCCCCCGGTAAGGATACGCAGTATTTT
CDR3aa: CASSPPGKDTQYF

v_gene: TRBV11-2
abundance: .
j_gene: TRBJ2-3
d_gene: .
CDR3nt: TGTGCCAGCAGCTTAGAGATTCCATATACGCAGTATTTT
CDR3aa: CASSLEIPYTQYF

v_gene: TRBV6-5
abundance: .
j_gene: TRBJ2-7
d_gene: .
CDR3nt: TGTGCCAGCAGTTACTCGGCCTCCTCCTACGAGCAGTACTTC
CDR3aa: CASSYSASSYEQYF

v_gene: TRBV6-1
abundance: .
j_gene: TRBJ1-4
d_gene: .
CDR3nt: TGTGCCAGCAGTGAATATTGGGGTGGTGAAAAACTGTTTTTT
CDR3aa: CASSEYWGGEKLFF

v_gene: TRBV19
abundance: .
j_gene: TRBJ1-1
d_gene: TRBD1
CDR3nt: TGTGCCAGTAGTAACCCCTACAGGGGCGCGGTTACTGAAGCTTTCTTT
CDR3aa: CASSNPYRGAVTEAFF

v_gene: TRBV15
abundance: .
j_gene: TRBJ2-2
d_gene: TRBD1
CDR3nt: TGTGCCACCAGCAGAGATCCGCGGGACAGGGTATTTGGCACCGGGGAGCTGTTTTTT
CDR3aa: CATSRDPRDRVFGTGELFF

v_gene: TRBV29-1
abundance: .
j_gene: TRBJ2-7
d_gene: .
CDR3nt: TGCAGCGTAATGGGGATGGGCGAGCAGTACTTC
CDR3aa: CSVMGMGEQYF

v_gene: TRBV5-4
abundance: .
j_gene: TRBJ2-3
d_gene: .
CDR3nt: TGTGCCAGCAGCTTCGGGACCCTTACGCAGTATTTT
CDR3aa: CASSFGTLTQYF

v_gene: TRBV7-9
abundance: .
j_gene: TRBJ2-1
d_gene: .
CDR3nt: TGTGCCAGCACTGGAGGGAAAAATGAGCAGTTCTTC
CDR3aa: CASTGGKNEQFF

v_gene: TRBV5-5
abundance: .
j_gene: TRBJ2-7
d_gene: .
CDR3nt: TGTGCCAGCAGCATGCGACGGGCGGAGTCCGGGGTTTTGCCCCCCTACGAGCAGTACTTC
CDR3aa: CASSMRRAESGVLPPYEQYF

v_gene: TRBV5-1
abundance: .
j_gene: TRBJ2-1
d_gene: TRBD1
CDR3nt: TGCGCCAGCAGCACCGGGACAGGGGTTTTTAATGAGCAGTTCTTC
CDR3aa: CASSTGTGVFNEQFF

v_gene: TRBV9
abundance: .
j_gene: TRBJ2-7
d_gene: TRBD1
CDR3nt: TGTGCCAGCAGCGTACGGGACAGGGCCCCCTACGAGCAGTACTTC
CDR3aa: CASSVRDRAPYEQYF

v_gene: TRBV4-1
abundance: few
j_gene: TRBJ2-1
d_gene: TRBD1
CDR3nt: TGCGCCAGCAGGCAATGGACAGGGGACAATGAGCAGTTCTTC
CDR3aa: CASRQWTGDNEQFF

v_gene: TRBV28
abundance: .
j_gene: TRBJ2-7
d_gene: .
CDR3nt: TGTGCCAGCAGTTCCCTAGGGGGAGCCCGCGCCTACGAGCAGTACTTC
CDR3aa: CASSSLGGARAYEQYF

v_gene: TRBV10-1
abundance: .
j_gene: TRBJ1-2
d_gene: TRBD1
CDR3nt: TGCGCCAGCAGTGACAGGGGGCGGCCCCCCTATGGCTACACCTTC
CDR3aa: CASSDRGRPPYGYTF

v_gene: TRBV2
abundance: .
j_gene: TRBJ2-7
d_gene: TRBD2
CDR3nt: TGTGCCAGCAGTCGCCATATTACTAGCGGGAGGGTCTACGAGCAGTACTTC
CDR3aa: CASSRHITSGRVYEQYF

v_gene: TRBV19
abundance: .
j_gene: TRBJ1-2
d_gene: TRBD1
CDR3nt: TGTGCCAGTAGCACAGGGGCCAGTGGCTACACCTTC
CDR3aa: CASSTGASGYTF

v_gene: TRBV7-2
abundance: .
j_gene: TRBJ1-5
d_gene: .
CDR3nt: TGTGCCAGCAGCTTACCTCAGGGTAGGGGCAATCAGCCCCAGCATTTT
CDR3aa: CASSLPQGRGNQPQHF

v_gene: TRBV11-2
abundance: .
j_gene: TRBJ2-1
d_gene: TRBD2
CDR3nt: TGTGCCAGCAGCTTAGATCGGGCTAGCGGCAATGAGCAGTTCTTC
CDR3aa: CASSLDRASGNEQFF

v_gene: TRBV10-2
abundance: .
j_gene: TRBJ2-2
d_gene: TRBD2
CDR3nt: TGCGCCACTCATTTACTAGCGAATAACGGGGAGCTGTTTTTT
CDR3aa: CATHLLANNGELFF

v_gene: TRBV30
abundance: .
j_gene: TRBJ2-7
d_gene: .
CDR3nt: TGTGCCTGGAGTGCAAGCTACGAGCAGTACTTC
CDR3aa: CAWSASYEQYF

v_gene: TRBV27
abundance: .
j_gene: TRBJ1-2
d_gene: .
CDR3nt: TGTGCCAGCAGTTTTGGTTTCGGAGGGCATGGCTACACCTTC
CDR3aa: CASSFGFGGHGYTF

v_gene: TRBV5-1
abundance: .
j_gene: TRBJ2-6
d_gene: .
CDR3nt: TGCGCCAGCAGCTTGGAAGGAGGTGGGGCCAACGTCCTGACTTTC
CDR3aa: CASSLEGGGANVLTF

v_gene: TRBV9
abundance: few
j_gene: TRBJ1-2
d_gene: .
CDR3nt: TGTGCCAGCACGCGAGGGCAGGGCCGTGGCTACACCTTC
CDR3aa: CASTRGQGRGYTF

v_gene: TRBV10-2
abundance: .
j_gene: TRBJ1-2
d_gene: .
CDR3nt: TGCGCCAGCAGTTTTCGAATGGGGGGCGTCAGACCTAACTATGGCTACACCTTC
CDR3aa: CASSFRMGGVRPNYGYTF

v_gene: TRBV25-1
abundance: .
j_gene: TRBJ1-1
d_gene: .
CDR3nt: TGTGCCAGCAGTCCTTTTCCTACAGGGTTTCGCCAGCAGAGTGAAGCTTTCTTT
CDR3aa: CASSPFPTGFRQQSEAFF

v_gene: TRBV10-3
abundance: .
j_gene: TRBJ1-1
d_gene: .
CDR3nt: TGTGCCACCAGAGGGAACACTGAAGCTTTCTTT
CDR3aa: CATRGNTEAFF

v_gene: TRBV5-6
abundance: .
j_gene: TRBJ2-7
d_gene: TRBD2
CDR3nt: TGTGCCAGCAGCTTGATGGTACAGCGGGAGACTAAAGAGCAGTACTTC
CDR3aa: CASSLMVQRETKEQYF

v_gene: TRBV27
abundance: .
j_gene: TRBJ2-2
d_gene: TRBD2
CDR3nt: TGTGCCAGCAGAAAAATAATCGGGACTAGCGGGAGGGCCATCGGGGAGCTGTTTTTT
CDR3aa: CASRKIIGTSGRAIGELFF

v_gene: TRBV15
abundance: .
j_gene: TRBJ2-5
d_gene: TRBD1
CDR3nt: TGTGCCACCAGCAGGGGGGACAGGGACCAAGAGACCCAGTACTTC
CDR3aa: CATSRGDRDQETQYF

v_gene: TRBV6-5
abundance: .
j_gene: TRBJ1-5
d_gene: .
CDR3nt: TGTGCCAGCAGTTACTCTGGGGGGGCAGGGCAGCCCCAGCATTTT
CDR3aa: CASSYSGGAGQPQHF

v_gene: TRBV28
abundance: .
j_gene: TRBJ1-5
d_gene: TRBD1
CDR3nt: TGTGCCAGCAGTGGCACAGGGGATTGGAGCAATCAGCCCCAGCATTTT
CDR3aa: CASSGTGDWSNQPQHF

v_gene: TRBV2
abundance: .
j_gene: TRBJ1-1
d_gene: TRBD1
CDR3nt: TGTGCCAGCAGTGAAATTCAGTTCGACAGGGGGGGCACTGAAGCTTTCTTT
CDR3aa: CASSEIQFDRGGTEAFF

v_gene: TRBV6-5
abundance: .
j_gene: TRBJ1-5
d_gene: .
CDR3nt: TGTGCCAGCAGTCCAGGGAGGTATAGCAATCAGCCCCAGCATTTT
CDR3aa: CASSPGRYSNQPQHF

v_gene: TRBV9
abundance: .
j_gene: TRBJ2-1
d_gene: TRBD2
CDR3nt: TGTGCCAGCAAGGGGCGGGAGGAGTGGAGGAATGAGCAGTTCTTC
CDR3aa: CASKGREEWRNEQFF

v_gene: TRBV9
abundance: .
j_gene: TRBJ1-5
d_gene: .
CDR3nt: TGTGCCAGCAGCGTAGGACTAGATCAGCCCCAGCATTTT
CDR3aa: CASSVGLDQPQHF

v_gene: TRBV27
abundance: .
j_gene: TRBJ1-4
d_gene: .
CDR3nt: TGTGCCAGCAGTTTACGAGTCCGGGCCGGAAAACTGTTTTTT
CDR3aa: CASSLRVRAGKLFF

v_gene: TRBV30
abundance: .
j_gene: TRBJ2-5
d_gene: .
CDR3nt: TGTGCCTGGAGGTGGGGACTCCAAGAGACCCAGTACTTC
CDR3aa: CAWRWGLQETQYF